The next 29 T cell receptor beta chains were all read from a single sample in a study of graft-versus-host responses after intestinal transplantation. Profiling relied on immunoSEQ multiplex PCR, and the TCRdb table lists in-frame clones only, not all of them. The repertoire holds roughly 97,000 clones, 91% seen once, with approximately 0.18% in the top ten. These receptors are not linked to any known antigen. The source material was unstimulated CD4+ T cells sorted from spleen or lymph node cells, sampled before transplant. The receptors were gathered from a human donor who was the organ donor for an intestinal transplant.

The CDR3 coding sequence is TGTGCCAGCAGCTTAGTCGGGGGGGAACACTATGGCTACACCTTC. It specifies CASSLVGGEHYGYTF. The rearrangement links TRBV7-3 to TRBJ1-2, with D perhaps matching TRBD1 (5 bases). The V gene's germline CDR1 is SGHTA and CDR2 FQGTGA. There are 15 residues in the CDR3. V lost 2 bases and J lost 3, with 13 bases in between.

The rearrangement joins TRBV4-3 to TRBJ2-1; the match to TRBD1 covers 8 bases. CDR1 is LGHNA and CDR2 is YSLEER in the germline V gene. The CDR3 has 16 residues. V lost 1 base to trimming and J lost 4 bases; unmatched junction nucleotides: 6. CDR3 sequence (DNA): TGCGCCAGCAGCCAAGGGGCCGGACAGGGTTACAATGAGCAGTTCTTC. It translates to CASSQGAGQGYNEQFF.

The chain couples TRBV7-2 to TRBJ1-4, with a weak D call TRBD1 (6 bases). In germline, CDR1 is SGHTA, CDR2 FQGNSA. V lost 5 bases to trimming and J lost 11 bases, with 24 bases between them. The CDR3 loop spans 16 amino acids. The CDR3 here is CASSAQQGILASKLFF. The DNA of the CDR3 is TGTGCCAGCAGCGCCCAACAGGGAATCTTGGCCTCCAAACTGTTTTTT.

The genes are TRBV11-1 and TRBJ1-6, with 8 bases aligning to TRBD1. Looked up from germline, CDR1 is SGHAT and CDR2 is FQDESV (reference sequence). Unmatched junction bases numbered 10, after V lost 2 bases and J lost 7 bases. This CDR3 spans 17 amino acids. This chain's CDR3 is CASSLFVQGAQNSPLHF. CDR3 sequence (DNA): TGTGCCAGCAGCTTATTCGTGCAGGGGGCGCAGAATTCACCCCTCCACTTT.

This clone is a singleton in its sample. V is TRBV7-3 and J is TRBJ2-1, with TRBD2 identical over 7 bases. V was pared by 5 bases and J by 4 bases, with 8 bases of the junction left unmatched. Germline CDR1 is SGHTA and CDR2 is FQGTGA. The length of the CDR3 is 15 residues. CDR3 in DNA: TGTGCCAGCAGCCCAAGCGGGGCCATTTACAATGAGCAGTTCTTC. Translated: CASSPSGAIYNEQFF.

The chain is built from TRBV7-9 and TRBJ1-4, with 8 bases that match TRBD1. The CDR3 loop spans 15 amino acids. The V segment lost 5 bases and the J segment 8 bases; nucleotides outside the gene matches: 10. CDR1 is SEHNR, CDR2 FQNEAQ, per germline (reference sequence). This chain's CDR3 is CASSARQGTDEKLFF. The CDR3 DNA follows: TGTGCCAGCAGCGCTCGACAGGGGACGGACGAAAAACTGTTTTTT.

CDR3 in amino acids: CAWRRDSPNTEAFF. CDR3 coding DNA: TGTGCCTGGAGACGGGACAGTCCGAACACTGAAGCTTTCTTT. The chain recombines TRBV30 with TRBJ1-1; the match to TRBD1 covers 7 bases. Germline CDR1 and CDR2: GTSNPN and SVGIG (reference sequence). V lost 3 bases, J lost 1 base, and 5 bases stayed unmatched. CDR3 size: 14 residues.

V and J are TRBV5-1 and TRBJ2-1, with 7 bases fitting TRBD2. V trimming: 3 bases; J trimming: 4 bases; junction bases outside the gene matches: 4. The CDR3 is 14 residues long. Germline V gene lookup returns CDR1 SGHRS and CDR2 YFSETQ. The CDR3 here is CASSWEGYYNEQFF. Written as DNA, the CDR3 is TGCGCCAGCAGCTGGGAGGGGTATTACAATGAGCAGTTCTTC. Variable domain in full (rest from reference TRBV5-1 and TRBJ2-1): KAGVTQTPRYLIKTRGQQVTLSCSPISGHRSVSWYQQTPGQGLQFLFEYFSETQRNKGNFPGRFSGRQFSNSRSEMNVSTLELGDSALYLCASSWEGYYNEQFFGPGTRLTVL.

CDR3 loop: CASSITGLDTEAFF. The CDR3 DNA is TGTGCCAGTAGTATCACAGGGTTGGACACTGAAGCTTTCTTT. The chain has TRBV19 and TRBJ1-1; TRBD1 might be the D (6 bases). Germline values: CDR1 LNHDA, CDR2 SQIVND (reference sequence). The length of the CDR3 is 14 residues. The V and J ends lost 3 bases and 3 bases respectively, with 11 bases between them.

This chain joins TRBV5-5 and TRBJ1-5; D is unresolved. Trimming removed 0 bases at V and 6 bases at J, with 7 bases between. This CDR3 is built from 13 residues. The germline V gene has CDR1 SGHKS and CDR2 YYEKEE (reference sequence). The CDR3 region has the DNA TGTGCCAGCAGCTTGGCCGTTATTCAGCCCCAGCATTTT. Translating it yields CASSLAVIQPQHF.

The genes are TRBV6-1 and TRBJ1-2; D unclear. Deletions cut 4 bases from V and 4 bases from J, with 13 bases between. CDR3 length: 14 residues. The germline CDR1 and CDR2 sequences are MNHNS and SASEGT. CDR3 bases: TGTGCCAGCAGTGGAGCGCCCGGGGTCTATGGCTACACCTTC. It yields the protein CASSGAPGVYGYTF.

The V gene is TRBV9, the J gene TRBJ2-3; the D gene is possibly TRBD2 (5 bases). V was clipped by 4 bases and J by 1 base, with 16 bases between them. This CDR3 is built from 16 residues. CDR1 is SGDLS and CDR2 is YYNGEE in the germline V gene. CDR3 bases: TGTGCCAGCAGCCCAAAAGCCGGGGAACGCACAGATACGCAGTATTTT. Translating it yields CASSPKAGERTDTQYF. The whole variable domain, remainder taken from reference TRBV9 and TRBJ2-3, is DSGVTQTPKHLITATGQRVTLRCSPRSGDLSVYWYQQSLDQGLQFLIQYYNGEERAKGNILERFSAQQFPDLHSELNLSSLELGDSALYFCASSPKAGERTDTQYFGPGTRLTVL.

This clone has just one count. The rearrangement uses TRBV18 and TRBJ1-5; 7 positions agree with TRBD1. This CDR3 is 15 amino acids long. Per the germline V gene, CDR1 is KGHSH and CDR2 is LQKENI. V dropped 2 bases and J dropped 5; count of bases not matched to a gene: 6. CDR3 region: CASSPANRGDQPQHF. CDR3 coding DNA: TGTGCCAGCTCACCAGCTAACAGGGGCGATCAGCCCCAGCATTTT.

The J gene is TRBJ2-5, the V gene TRBV4-1; a possible D gene is TRBD2 (5 bases). V was shortened by 0 bases and J by 6 bases, with 17 bases between the two germline ends. Germline V gene lookup returns CDR1 MGHRA and CDR2 YSYEKL. The CDR3 runs 16 residues. The DNA for the CDR3 is TGCGCCAGCAGCCAAGACGGCGGACTCCTTATGAAGACCCAGTACTTC. Protein: CASSQDGGLLMKTQYF.

The rearrangement links TRBV15 to TRBJ2-3, with D perhaps matching TRBD2 (6 bases). CDR3 size: 16 residues. Trimming took 5 bases from V and 7 from J, leaving 22 bases between them. Germline CDR1 and CDR2: LNHNV and YYDKDF (reference sequence). The CDR3: CATSGQTSRVLYTQYF. In DNA form, the CDR3 reads TGTGCCACCAGCGGCCAAACTAGCCGGGTGTTATATACGCAGTATTTT.

The J gene is TRBJ2-2, the V gene TRBV7-9, with a tentative D call TRBD1 (6 bases). The germline V gene encodes CDR1 SEHNR and CDR2 FQNEAQ (reference sequence). V was pared by 8 bases and J by 0 bases, with 16 bases between. The length of the CDR3 is 16 residues. The CDR3 loop is CASLPTGTTNTGELFF. As DNA, the CDR3 is TGTGCCAGCCTCCCCACCGGGACAACGAACACCGGGGAGCTGTTTTTT.

This chain joins TRBV5-4 and TRBJ2-2; 10 bases map to TRBD1. Germline V lookup: CDR1 SGHNT, CDR2 YYREEE (reference sequence). With 4 bases clipped from V and 6 bases from J, the junction kept 6 bases outside the gene matches. This CDR3 is 15 amino acids long. The CDR3 loop reads CASSPTGGAAGELFF. The CDR3 DNA sequence: TGTGCCAGCAGCCCGACAGGGGGCGCAGCCGGGGAGCTGTTTTTT.

This clone was observed a single time. The CDR3 sequence is CAWTGTGIGEQYF. The CDR3 DNA is TGTGCCTGGACGGGGACAGGGATTGGCGAGCAGTACTTC. This chain joins TRBV30 and TRBJ2-7, with 9 bases that match TRBD1. The CDR3 length is 13 residues. Germline CDR1 and CDR2: GTSNPN and SVGIG (reference sequence). Trimming took 4 bases from V and 6 from J; bases not matched to a gene: 7.

The CDR3 loop reads CASSQKINGVSYEQYF. CDR3 DNA: TGCGCCAGCAGCCAAAAGATTAACGGGGTCTCCTACGAGCAGTACTTC. The chain employs TRBV4-3 and TRBJ2-7; D might be TRBD2 (5 bases). Trimming pared 2 bases from V and 0 bases from J, leaving 14 bases between. CDR1 LGHNA and CDR2 YSLEER come from the germline V gene. The CDR3 sequence is 16 residues long.

This rearrangement joins TRBV27 to TRBJ1-1; TRBD1 agrees at 8 bases. V was pared by 7 bases and J by 3 bases, with 10 bases of the junction left unmatched. Germline CDR1 reads MNHEY; CDR2 reads SMNVEV (reference sequence). The CDR3 consists of 15 residues. The DNA for the CDR3 is TGTGCCAGCATGACAGGGGCAAGTTTTGACACTGAAGCTTTCTTT. Translation: CASMTGASFDTEAFF.

The chain is built from TRBV5-4 and TRBJ2-4; 7 bases are a match to TRBD2. Germline V gene lookup returns CDR1 SGHNT and CDR2 YYREEE (reference sequence). Trimming removed 4 bases from V and 0 bases from J; junction bases left unmatched: 10. The CDR3 covers 17 residues. The CDR3 region is CASSQRREAIAKNIQYF. CDR3 nucleotide sequence: TGTGCCAGCAGCCAACGCCGGGAGGCCATAGCCAAAAACATTCAGTACTTC.

This chain uses TRBV28 with TRBJ2-7, with D hard to call. The CDR3 totals 12 residues. CDR1 is MDHEN, CDR2 SYDVKM, per germline. V was pared by 6 bases and J by 9 bases, with 15 bases between. In DNA form, the CDR3 reads TGTGCCAGCAGCCCTCCGTTAGGCGGGCAGTACTTC. Amino acid sequence: CASSPPLGGQYF.

V and J are TRBV7-8 and TRBJ1-4; a possible D gene is TRBD1 (6 bases). CDR1 is SGHVS and CDR2 is FQNEAQ in the germline V gene. V was trimmed by 1 base and J by 8 bases, leaving 11 bases between them. The CDR3 is made up of 14 amino acids. CDR3 DNA: TGTGCCAGCAGCTTAGACAGGGTAGACGAAAAACTGTTTTTT. This codes for CASSLDRVDEKLFF.

The rearrangement links TRBV4-2 to TRBJ1-2; D is possibly TRBD1 (5 bases). With 4 bases removed from V and 0 bases from J, the gap between germline ends came to 18 bases. CDR1 is LGHNA and CDR2 is YNFKEQ in the germline V gene. The CDR3 is 17 amino acids. CDR3 bases: TGTGCCAGCAGCCCCAGAGATCAGGGCTTAGCTAACTATGGCTACACCTTC. It specifies CASSPRDQGLANYGYTF.

The genes are TRBV6-5 and TRBJ1-1, with TRBD1 matching 7 bases. The germline V gene encodes CDR1 MNHEY and CDR2 SVGAGI. CDR3 length: 13 amino acids. Trimming at V came to 6 bases and at J to 4 bases, leaving 5 bases not matched to a gene. The CDR3 region has the DNA TGTGCCAGCAGCCAAAACAGGGGCACTGAAGCTTTCTTT. This gives the protein CASSQNRGTEAFF.

In its sample, this clone was seen a few times. CDR3 in amino acids: CASSFLGPTNTEAFF. DNA for the CDR3: TGTGCCAGTAGTTTCTTGGGGCCGACGAACACTGAAGCTTTCTTT. This chain links TRBV19 with TRBJ1-1; D might be TRBD1 (5 bases). The germline CDR1 and CDR2 sequences are LNHDA and SQIVND (reference sequence). The germline V and J ends were trimmed by 5 bases and 1 base, with 14 bases remaining between them. The CDR3 length is 15 residues.

This chain uses TRBV6-6 with TRBJ1-4; D perhaps matches TRBD1 (5 bases). The V gene's germline CDR1 is MNHNY and CDR2 SVGAGI (reference sequence). The V end was cut by 5 bases, the J end by 6 bases, with 19 bases between. The length of the CDR3 is 16 residues. As DNA, the CDR3 is TGTGCCAGCAGTGCCCAAGGGAAGGGGATTGATGAAAAACTGTTTTTT. It encodes CASSAQGKGIDEKLFF.

The chain links TRBV18 to TRBJ2-2, with 7 bases matching TRBD1. Germline loops: CDR1 KGHSH, CDR2 LQKENI. V lost 6 bases, J lost 0 bases, and 10 bases stayed unmatched. The CDR3 has 17 amino acids. The CDR3 sequence: CASSRERTGPNTGELFF. The CDR3, as DNA: TGTGCCAGCTCTCGCGAGAGGACAGGCCCGAACACCGGGGAGCTGTTTTTT.

This chain links TRBV7-2 with TRBJ1-4; 8 bases align to TRBD1. The length of the CDR3 is 18 residues. Trimming cost V 5 bases and J 8 bases; bases outside gene matches: 19. The germline V gene has CDR1 SGHTA and CDR2 FQGNSA. For the CDR3, the DNA is TGTGCCAGCAGCCCCCCTGGACAGGGAGCCCGCGGTGGGGAAAAACTGTTTTTT. This translates into CASSPPGQGARGGEKLFF.